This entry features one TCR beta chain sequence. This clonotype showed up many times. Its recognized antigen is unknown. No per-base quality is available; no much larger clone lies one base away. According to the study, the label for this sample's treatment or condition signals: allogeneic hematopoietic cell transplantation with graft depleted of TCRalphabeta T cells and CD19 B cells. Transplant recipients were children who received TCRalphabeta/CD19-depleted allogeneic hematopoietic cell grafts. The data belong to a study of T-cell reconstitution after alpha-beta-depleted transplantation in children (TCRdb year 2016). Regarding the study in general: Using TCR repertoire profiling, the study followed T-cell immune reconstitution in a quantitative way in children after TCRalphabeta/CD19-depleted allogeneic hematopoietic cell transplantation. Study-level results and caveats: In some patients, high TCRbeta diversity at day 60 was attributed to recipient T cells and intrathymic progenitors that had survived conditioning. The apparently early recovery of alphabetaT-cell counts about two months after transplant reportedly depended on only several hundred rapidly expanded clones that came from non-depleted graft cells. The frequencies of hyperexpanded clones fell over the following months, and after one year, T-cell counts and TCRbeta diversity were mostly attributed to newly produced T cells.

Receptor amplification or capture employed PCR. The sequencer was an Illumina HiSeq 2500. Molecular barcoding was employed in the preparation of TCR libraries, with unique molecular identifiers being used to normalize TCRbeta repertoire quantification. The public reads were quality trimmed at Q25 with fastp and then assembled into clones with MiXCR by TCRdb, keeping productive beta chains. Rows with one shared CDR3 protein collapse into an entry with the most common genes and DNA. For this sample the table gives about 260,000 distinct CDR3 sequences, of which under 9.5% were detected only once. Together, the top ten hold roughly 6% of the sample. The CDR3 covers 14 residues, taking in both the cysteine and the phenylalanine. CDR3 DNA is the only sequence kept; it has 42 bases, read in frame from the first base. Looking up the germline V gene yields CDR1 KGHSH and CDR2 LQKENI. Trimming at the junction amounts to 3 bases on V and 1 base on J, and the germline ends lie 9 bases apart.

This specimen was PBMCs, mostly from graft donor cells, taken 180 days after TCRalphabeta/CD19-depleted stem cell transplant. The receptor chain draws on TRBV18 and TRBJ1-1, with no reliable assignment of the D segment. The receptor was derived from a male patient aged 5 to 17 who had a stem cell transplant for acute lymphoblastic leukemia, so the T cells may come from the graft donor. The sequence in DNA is TGTGCCAGCTCACCGGTGATTGAGAACACTGAAGCTTTCTTT. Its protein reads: CASSPVIENTEAFF.